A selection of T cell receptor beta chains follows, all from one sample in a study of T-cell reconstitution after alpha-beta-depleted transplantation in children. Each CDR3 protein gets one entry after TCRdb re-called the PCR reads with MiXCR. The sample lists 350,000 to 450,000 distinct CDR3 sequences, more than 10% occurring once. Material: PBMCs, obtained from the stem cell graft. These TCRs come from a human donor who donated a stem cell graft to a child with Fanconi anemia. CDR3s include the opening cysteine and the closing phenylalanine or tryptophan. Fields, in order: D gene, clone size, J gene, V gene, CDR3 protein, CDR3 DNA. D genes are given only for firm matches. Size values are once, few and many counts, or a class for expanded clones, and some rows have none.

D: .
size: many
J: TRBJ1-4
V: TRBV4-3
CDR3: CASSQEWTLAEKLFF
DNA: TGCGCCAGCAGCCAAGAATGGACCCTTGCCGAAAAACTGTTTTTT

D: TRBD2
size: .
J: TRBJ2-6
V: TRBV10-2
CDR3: CASSESTGGLAGANVLTF
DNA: TGCGCCAGCAGTGAGTCGACGGGGGGGCTAGCTGGGGCCAACGTCCTGACTTTC

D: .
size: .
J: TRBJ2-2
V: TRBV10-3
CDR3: CAISEVGGGGSTGELFF
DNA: TGTGCCATCAGTGAGGTCGGCGGGGGCGGGAGCACCGGGGAGCTGTTTTTT

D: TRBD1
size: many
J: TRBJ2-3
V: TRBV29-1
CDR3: CSGWDRGEDTQYF
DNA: TGCAGCGGGTGGGACAGGGGCGAAGATACGCAGTATTTT

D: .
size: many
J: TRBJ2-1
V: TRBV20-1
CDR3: CSAQRPQGGSYNEQFF
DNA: TGCAGTGCTCAACGCCCACAGGGAGGCTCCTACAATGAGCAGTTCTTC

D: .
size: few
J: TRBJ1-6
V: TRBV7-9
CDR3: CASSLEDRRNSPLHF
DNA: TGTGCCAGCAGTTTAGAAGACAGAAGAAATTCACCCCTCCACTTT

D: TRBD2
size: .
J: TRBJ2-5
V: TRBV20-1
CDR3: CSAKDSGGWETQYF
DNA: TGCAGTGCTAAGGACAGCGGGGGGTGGGAGACCCAGTACTTC

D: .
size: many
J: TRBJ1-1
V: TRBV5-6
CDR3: CASTSGGNTEAFF
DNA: TGTGCCAGCACCAGTGGGGGAAACACTGAAGCTTTCTTT

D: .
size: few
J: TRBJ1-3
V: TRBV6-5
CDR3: CASSYSRGPDSGNTIYF
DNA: TGTGCCAGCAGTTACTCCCGGGGCCCTGACTCTGGAAACACCATATATTTT

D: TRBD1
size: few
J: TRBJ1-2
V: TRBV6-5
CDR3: CASSYSGQRPEGYTF
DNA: TGTGCCAGCAGTTACTCGGGACAGCGCCCCGAGGGCTACACCTTC

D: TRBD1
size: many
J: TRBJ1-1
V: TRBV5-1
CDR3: CASSFRDRGTEAFF
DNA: TGCGCCAGCAGCTTCCGGGACAGGGGCACTGAAGCTTTCTTT

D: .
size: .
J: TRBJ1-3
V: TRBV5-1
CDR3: CASSLEGPSSGNTIYF
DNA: TGCGCCAGCAGCTTGGAGGGGCCCTCCTCTGGAAACACCATATATTTT

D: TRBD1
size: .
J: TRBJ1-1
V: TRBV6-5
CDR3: CASSLQGLRTEAFF
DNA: TGTGCCAGCAGTCTACAGGGGTTGAGGACTGAAGCTTTCTTT

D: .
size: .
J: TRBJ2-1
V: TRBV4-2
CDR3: CASSQEADSSYNEQFF
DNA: TGTGCCAGCAGCCAAGAAGCGGACAGCTCCTACAATGAGCAGTTCTTC

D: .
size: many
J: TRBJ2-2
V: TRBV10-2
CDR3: CASSESKGGIANTGELFF
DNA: TGCGCCAGCAGTGAGTCGAAAGGAGGAATCGCGAACACCGGGGAGCTGTTTTTT

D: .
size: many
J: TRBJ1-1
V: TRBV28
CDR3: CASSFGFGGDEAFF
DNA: TGTGCCAGCAGTTTTGGGTTCGGGGGGGATGAAGCTTTCTTT

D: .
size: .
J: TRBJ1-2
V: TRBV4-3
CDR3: CASSQDPGGRYYGYTF
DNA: TGCGCCAGCAGCCAAGATCCTGGCGGCCGGTACTATGGCTACACCTTC

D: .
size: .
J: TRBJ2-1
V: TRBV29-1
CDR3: CSVELVNEQFF
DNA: TGCAGCGTTGAATTGGTCAATGAGCAGTTCTTC

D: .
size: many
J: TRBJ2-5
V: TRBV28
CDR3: CASSLRQTQYF
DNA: TGTGCCAGCAGTTTACGGCAGACCCAGTACTTC

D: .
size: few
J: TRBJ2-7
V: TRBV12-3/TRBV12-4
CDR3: CASSNWGIAYEQYF
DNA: TGTGCCAGCAGTAATTGGGGGATCGCCTACGAGCAGTACTTC

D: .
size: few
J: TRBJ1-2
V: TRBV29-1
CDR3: CSVGGIWGYTF
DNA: TGCAGCGTTGGGGGTATTTGGGGCTACACCTTC

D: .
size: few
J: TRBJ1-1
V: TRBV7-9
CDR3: CASSSALEAFF
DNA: TGTGCCAGCAGCAGTGCTTTAGAAGCTTTCTTT

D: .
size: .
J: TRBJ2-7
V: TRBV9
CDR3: CASSPVGATRTGYEQYF
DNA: TGTGCCAGCAGCCCAGTCGGCGCCACCCGAACGGGCTACGAGCAGTACTTC

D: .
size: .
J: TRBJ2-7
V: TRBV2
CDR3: CASSADRSYEQYF
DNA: TGTGCCAGCAGTGCCGACAGGTCCTACGAGCAGTACTTC

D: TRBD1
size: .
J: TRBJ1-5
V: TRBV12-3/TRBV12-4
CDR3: CASSSRTGQGGGQPQHF
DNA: TGTGCCAGCAGTTCCAGAACCGGACAGGGTGGGGGTCAGCCCCAGCATTTT

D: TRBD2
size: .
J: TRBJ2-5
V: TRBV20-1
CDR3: CSASKGSGAGEETQYF
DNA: TGCAGTGCTAGTAAAGGTTCGGGAGCGGGAGAAGAGACCCAGTACTTC

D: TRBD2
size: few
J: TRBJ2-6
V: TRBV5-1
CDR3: CASSLRLAGAIRGGANVLTF
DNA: TGCGCCAGCAGCTTGCGACTAGCGGGGGCCATACGGGGAGGGGCCAACGTCCTGACTTTC

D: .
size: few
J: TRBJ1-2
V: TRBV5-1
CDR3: CASSLEGNDYGYTF
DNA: TGCGCCAGCAGCTTGGAGGGAAACGACTATGGCTACACCTTC

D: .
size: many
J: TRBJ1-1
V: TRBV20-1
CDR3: CSARVPGMSEAFF
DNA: TGCAGTGCTAGAGTCCCCGGGATGAGTGAAGCTTTCTTT

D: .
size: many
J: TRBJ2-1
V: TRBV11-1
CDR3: CASSYERVEQFF
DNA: TGTGCCAGCAGCTATGAACGGGTAGAGCAGTTCTTC

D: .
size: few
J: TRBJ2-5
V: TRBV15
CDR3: CATSLTVTGSQETQYF
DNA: TGTGCCACCAGCCTAACGGTCACAGGGTCGCAAGAGACCCAGTACTTC

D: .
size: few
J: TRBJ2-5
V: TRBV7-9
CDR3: CASTSFGRFQETQYF
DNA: TGTGCCAGCACCTCTTTTGGACGGTTCCAAGAGACCCAGTACTTC

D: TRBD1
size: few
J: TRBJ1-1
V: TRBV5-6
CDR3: CASSLAIDRVGPEAFF
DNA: TGTGCCAGCAGCTTGGCCATTGACAGGGTTGGTCCTGAAGCTTTCTTT

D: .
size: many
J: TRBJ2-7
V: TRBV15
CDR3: CATSRARQSYEQYF
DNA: TGTGCCACCAGCAGAGCACGACAATCCTACGAGCAGTACTTC

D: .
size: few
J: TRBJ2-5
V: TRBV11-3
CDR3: CASSPSPEKLETQYF
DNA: TGTGCCAGCAGCCCCTCCCCAGAGAAATTGGAGACCCAGTACTTC

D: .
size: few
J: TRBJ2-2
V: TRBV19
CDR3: CASSIDSMTGELFF
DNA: TGTGCCAGTAGTATTGACAGCATGACCGGGGAGCTGTTTTTT

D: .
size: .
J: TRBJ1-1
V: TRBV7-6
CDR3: CASSNSWDGNTEAFF
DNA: TGTGCCAGCAGCAATTCCTGGGACGGTAACACTGAAGCTTTCTTT

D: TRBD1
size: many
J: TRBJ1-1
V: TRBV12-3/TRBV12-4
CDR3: CASSFWDRNTEAFF
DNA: TGTGCCAGCAGCTTCTGGGACAGAAACACTGAAGCTTTCTTT

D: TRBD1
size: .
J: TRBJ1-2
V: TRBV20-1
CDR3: CSAEYRGPNYGYTF
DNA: TGCAGTGCGGAATACAGGGGGCCCAACTATGGCTACACCTTC

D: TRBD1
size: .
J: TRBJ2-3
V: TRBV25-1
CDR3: CASSGQGQATDTQYF
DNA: TGTGCCAGCAGTGGACAGGGTCAGGCCACAGATACGCAGTATTTT

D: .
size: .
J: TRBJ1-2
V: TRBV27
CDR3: CASSQLSGLANYGYTF
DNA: TGTGCCAGCAGTCAACTATCCGGGTTAGCTAACTATGGCTACACCTTC

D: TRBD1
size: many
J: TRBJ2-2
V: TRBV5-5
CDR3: CASSLDGQVSNTGELFF
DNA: TGTGCCAGCAGCTTGGACGGACAGGTTTCGAACACCGGGGAGCTGTTTTTT

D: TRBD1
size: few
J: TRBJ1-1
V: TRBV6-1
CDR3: CASSGRQGGLFSEAFF
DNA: TGTGCCAGCAGTGGCCGTCAGGGGGGCCTCTTTTCTGAAGCTTTCTTT

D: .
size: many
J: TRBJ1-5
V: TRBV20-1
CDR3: CSARTDYGGNQPQHF
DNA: TGCAGTGCTAGAACGGACTACGGCGGCAATCAGCCCCAGCATTTT

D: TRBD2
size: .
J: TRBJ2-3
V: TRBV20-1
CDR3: CSALTSGSTDTQYF
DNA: TGCAGTGCACTAACTAGCGGGAGCACAGATACGCAGTATTTT

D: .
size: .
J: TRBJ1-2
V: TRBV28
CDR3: CASSHQQGNYGYTF
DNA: TGTGCCAGCAGTCACCAACAGGGAAACTATGGCTACACCTTC

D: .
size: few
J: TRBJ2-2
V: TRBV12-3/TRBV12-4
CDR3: CANDRYTGELFF
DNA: TGTGCCAACGACCGCTACACCGGGGAGCTGTTTTTT